One and the same sample provided the 3 T cell receptor beta chains below, sequenced in a study of identical twins (dated by TCRdb to 2016 to 2017). The library was produced with 5' RACE. Reads for this sample came from an Illumina HiSeq 2000. The public reads were run again by TCRdb, first through fastp at Q25 and then through MiXCR, and only productive beta chains were kept. All rows with the same CDR3 protein become a single entry with the most common DNA and genes. The sample yields fewer than 250,000 distinct CDR3 sequences; around a tenth were counted once. Jointly, the top ten make up about 5% of the sample. Sequences were obtained from memory (CD45RO+) T cells sorted from blood. Taken with the paper, the label for cell subset or site translates to: CD45RO+ enriched T cells. These receptors came from a woman between 18 and 30 years old in good health.

This clonotype came up a few times. The chain is built from TRBV12-3 or TRBV12-4 and TRBJ2-7; 7 nucleotides agree with TRBD1. The CDR3 runs to 15 residues. V gave up 5 bases and J gave up 7 bases; unmatched junction bases: 14. As DNA, the CDR3 is TGTGCCAGCAGTCTCTCAGGACAGGTCTGGGGGGAGCAGTACTTC. Translation: CASSLSGQVWGEQYF.

The rearrangement uses TRBV7-2 and TRBJ2-1; the D gene is possibly TRBD2 (6 bases). The CDR3 runs 15 residues. V was cut by 2 bases and J by 10 bases, with 18 bases left in between. CDR1 is SGHTA and CDR2 is FQGNSA in the germline V gene. CDR3 in DNA: TGTGCCAGCAGCTTAACATCGGGACTCCGGGGCGAGCAGTTCTTC. It is translated as CASSLTSGLRGEQFF.

This clonotype showed up just a few times. This chain uses TRBV27 with TRBJ2-7; 7 bases are a match to TRBD2. Per the germline V gene, CDR1 is MNHEY and CDR2 is SMNVEV (reference sequence). V was clipped by 5 bases and J by 1 base; unmatched bases: 17. The CDR3 extends over 18 amino acids. CDR3 sequence (DNA): TGTGCCAGCAGTCCCTCAAGGTGGGAGGGTTTAAGGTCCTACGAGCAGTACTTC. Its protein is CASSPSRWEGLRSYEQYF.